The sequence of this TCR beta chain was determined in a study of cytomegalovirus exposure and HLA in healthy donors. About the study: Inside one of the first data releases sat some 93 million unique TCRs taken from HLA-typed donors.

The primer mix had 60 Vbeta and 13 Jbeta primers. Under the authors' procedure: The count from a later analysis was about 80 million unique TCR beta chains, roughly 11 million of them shared. The method was immunoSEQ multiplex PCR; TCRdb's version includes in-frame clones alone and lacks a portion of them. V and J calls plus clone size are reproduced from that table; the DNA served to infer D and trimming. Of about 170,000 clones in the sample, 70% to 90% were seen once. This clone came up once. What it recognizes is unknown. Findings and limits, study-wide: With DRB1 most and HLA-C fewest, TCR association rates differed between HLA loci in a later analysis. Judged likely to be a sequencing artifact was a cluster of highly shared sequence variants.

The sequence came from a man under 40 in good health and CMV-seropositive. The sequenced sample consisted of PBMCs.

The CDR3 is CASSSTGEVWSGYTF. CDR3 bases: TGTGCCAGTAGTAGCACAGGGGAGGTTTGGAGTGGCTACACCTTC. The rearrangement joins TRBV19 to TRBJ1-2, with TRBD1 identical over 7 bases. V lost 4 bases to trimming and J lost 7 bases; unmatched junction nucleotides: 12. The CDR3 totals 15 residues. CDR1 and CDR2 (germline): LNHDA, SQIVND (reference sequence).